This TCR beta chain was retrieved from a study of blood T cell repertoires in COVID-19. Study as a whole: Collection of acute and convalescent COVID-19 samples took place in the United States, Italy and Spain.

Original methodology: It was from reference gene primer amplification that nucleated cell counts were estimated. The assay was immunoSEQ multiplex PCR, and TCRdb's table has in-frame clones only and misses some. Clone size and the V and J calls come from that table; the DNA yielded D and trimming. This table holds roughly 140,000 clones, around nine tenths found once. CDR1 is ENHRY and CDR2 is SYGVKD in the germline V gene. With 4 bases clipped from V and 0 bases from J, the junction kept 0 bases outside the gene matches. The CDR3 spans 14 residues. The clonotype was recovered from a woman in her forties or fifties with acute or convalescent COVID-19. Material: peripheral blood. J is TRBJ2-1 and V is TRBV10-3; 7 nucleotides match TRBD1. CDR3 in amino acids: CAISGDSSYNEQFF. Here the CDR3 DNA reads TGTGCCATCAGTGGGGACAGCTCCTACAATGAGCAGTTCTTC.